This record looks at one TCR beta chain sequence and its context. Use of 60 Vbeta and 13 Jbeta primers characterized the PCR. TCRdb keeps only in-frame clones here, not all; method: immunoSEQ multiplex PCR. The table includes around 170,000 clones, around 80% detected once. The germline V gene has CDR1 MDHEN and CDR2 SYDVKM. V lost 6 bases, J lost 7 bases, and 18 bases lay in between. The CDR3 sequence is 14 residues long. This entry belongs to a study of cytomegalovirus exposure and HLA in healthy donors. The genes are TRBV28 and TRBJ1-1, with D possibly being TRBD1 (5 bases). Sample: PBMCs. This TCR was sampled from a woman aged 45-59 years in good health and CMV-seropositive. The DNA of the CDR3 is TGTGCCAGCAGCTTTGGACCCGCCAGGGATGAAGCTTTCTTT. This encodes CASSFGPARDEAFF.